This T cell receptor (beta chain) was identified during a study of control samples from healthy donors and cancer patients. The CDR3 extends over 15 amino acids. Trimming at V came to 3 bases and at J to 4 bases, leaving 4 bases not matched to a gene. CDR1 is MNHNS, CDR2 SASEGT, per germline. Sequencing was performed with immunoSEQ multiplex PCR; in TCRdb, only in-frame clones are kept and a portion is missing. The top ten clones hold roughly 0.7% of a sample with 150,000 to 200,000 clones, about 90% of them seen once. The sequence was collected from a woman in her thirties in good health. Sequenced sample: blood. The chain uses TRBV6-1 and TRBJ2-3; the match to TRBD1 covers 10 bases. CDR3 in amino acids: CASSDRDRGPDTQYF. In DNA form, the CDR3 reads TGTGCCAGCAGTGACAGGGACAGGGGCCCAGATACGCAGTATTTT.